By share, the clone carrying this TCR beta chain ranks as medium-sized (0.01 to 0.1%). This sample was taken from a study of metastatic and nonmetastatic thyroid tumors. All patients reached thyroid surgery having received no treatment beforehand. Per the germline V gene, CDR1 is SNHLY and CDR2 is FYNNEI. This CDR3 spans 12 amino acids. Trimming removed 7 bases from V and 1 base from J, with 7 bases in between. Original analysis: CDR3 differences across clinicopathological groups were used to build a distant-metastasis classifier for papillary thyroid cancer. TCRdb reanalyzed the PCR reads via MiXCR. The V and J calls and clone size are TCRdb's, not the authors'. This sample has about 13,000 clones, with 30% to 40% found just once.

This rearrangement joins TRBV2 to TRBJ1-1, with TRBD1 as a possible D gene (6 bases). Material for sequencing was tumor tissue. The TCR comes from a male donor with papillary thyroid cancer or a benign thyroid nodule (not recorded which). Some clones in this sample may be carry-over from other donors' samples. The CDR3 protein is CASTTGNTEAFF. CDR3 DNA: TGTGCCAGCACGACAGGGAACACTGAAGCTTTCTTT.